Listed here are 27 T cell receptor beta chains from one sample, sequenced in a study of spatial heterogeneity in lung cancer. Time point in this sample: blood at routine non-recurrence follow-up after resection. Tumor, nontumor lung or frozen PBMC supplied whole RNA, sequenced without sorting. Each CDR3 protein is one row after TCRdb ran MiXCR on the 5' RACE reads. The sample carries 50,000 to 60,000 distinct CDR3 sequences, about 7.4% recorded once. The starting material was PBMCs, obtained at follow-up. All receptors derive from a female donor with early-stage non-small cell lung cancer.

This clonotype was found many times. The chain is built from TRBV5-1 and TRBJ2-5, with 7 bases matching TRBD2. The CDR3 runs 14 residues. Trimming cost V 0 bases and J 3 bases; bases outside gene matches: 2. CDR1 is SGHRS and CDR2 is YFSETQ in the germline V gene. CDR3 DNA sequence: TGCGCCAGCAGCTTGGCCGGGGGGAAAGAGACCCAGTACTTC. It translates to CASSLAGGKETQYF.

This clonotype was detected only a few times. J is TRBJ2-2 and V is TRBV11-2, with D possibly TRBD2 on 5 matching bases. CDR1 is SGHAT, CDR2 FQNNGV, per germline. The CDR3 runs 14 residues. V lost 5 bases and J 1 base, leaving 8 bases between the germline ends. The CDR3 bases are TGTGCCAGCAGCGCGGGCCTGAACACCGGGGAGCTGTTTTTT. Translated: CASSAGLNTGELFF. The full variable domain, in which reference TRBV11-2 and TRBJ2-2 provide the parts outside the CDR3, is EAGVAQSPRYKIIEKRQSVAFWCNPISGHATLYWYQQILGQGPKLLIQFQNNGVVDDSQLPKDRFSAERLKGVDSTLKIQPAKLEDSAVYLCASSAGLNTGELFFGEGSRLTVL.

The table lists this clonotype with many counts. The V gene is TRBV3-1, the J gene TRBJ1-2; D is undetermined. V dropped 0 bases and J dropped 1 base, with 6 bases sitting between them. The CDR3 covers 14 residues. Germline V gene data show CDR1 as LGHDT and CDR2 as YNNKEL (reference sequence). Written as DNA, the CDR3 is TGTGCCAGCAGCCAAGATACAGTTAACTATGGCTACACCTTC. Translated, it gives CASSQDTVNYGYTF.

The sample holds a few counts of this clonotype. The rearrangement links TRBV19 to TRBJ1-5; TRBD1 is a possible D gene (6 bases). CDR1 is LNHDA and CDR2 is SQIVND in the germline V gene (reference sequence). The CDR3 has 15 residues. V gave up 3 bases and J gave up 7 bases, with 16 bases separating them. For the CDR3, the DNA is TGTGCCAGTAGTATGGCCGCAGGGGCGGGCCAGCCCCAGCATTTT. It yields the protein CASSMAAGAGQPQHF.

The chain couples TRBV6-5 to TRBJ2-7, with 7 bases fitting TRBD2. Germline CDR1 reads MNHEY; CDR2 reads SVGAGI. The CDR3 has 15 residues. J lost 4 bases, V lost 2 bases, and 8 bases had no gene match. In nucleotides, the CDR3 is TGTGCCAGCAGTTACATATACGGGGGGATTTACGAGCAGTACTTC. As protein: CASSYIYGGIYEQYF.

This clonotype has ten or more counts. V gene TRBV7-2 combines with J gene TRBJ1-1, with D maybe TRBD1 (5 bases). The CDR3 length is 16 residues. From germline, CDR1 is SGHTA and CDR2 FQGNSA. V lost 5 bases to trimming and J lost 2 bases, with 18 bases between them. This CDR3 is CASSPGGGGRNTEAFF. CDR3 bases: TGTGCCAGCAGCCCAGGCGGGGGAGGAAGAAACACTGAAGCTTTCTTT.

This sequence joins TRBV3-1 and TRBJ1-6, with D possibly being TRBD1 (5 bases). This CDR3 contains 15 residues. CDR1 is LGHDT, CDR2 YNNKEL, per germline (reference sequence). Trimming removed 1 base from V and 9 bases from J, with 13 bases in between. CDR3 DNA: TGTGCCAGCAGCCAAGTGGGGCGCGGGGGTTCACCCCTCCACTTT. Protein product: CASSQVGRGGSPLHF.

The genes are TRBV2 and TRBJ2-1, with 9 bases lining up with TRBD2. In germline, CDR1 is SNHLY, CDR2 FYNNEI. This CDR3 spans 15 amino acids. V dropped 3 bases and J dropped 3; count of bases not matched to a gene: 3. In nucleotides, the CDR3 is TGTGCCAGCAGTGACCAGCGGGGGGACTACAATGAGCAGTTCTTC. Translated, it gives CASSDQRGDYNEQFF.

This clonotype showed up many times. The chain employs TRBV6-2 or TRBV6-3 and TRBJ1-1, with D hard to call. Germline-derived CDR1 and CDR2 are MNHEY and SVGEGT. The CDR3 covers 15 residues. Trimming cost V 0 bases and J 1 base, with 9 bases left between them. This CDR3 reads CASSYSRLKNTEAFF. The CDR3 nucleotides read TGTGCCAGCAGTTACTCGAGGCTTAAGAACACTGAAGCTTTCTTT.

In its sample, this clonotype was seen many times. The genes are TRBV23-1 and TRBJ2-2; D remains unclear. TRBV23-1 carries the ORF label, with uncertain function. V shed 1 base and J shed 6 bases, with 6 bases lying between them. This CDR3 has 13 amino acids. The DNA for the CDR3 is TGCGCCAGCAGTCAATTCCCGCCCGGGGAGCTGTTTTTT. Amino acids: CASSQFPPGELFF.

This chain joins TRBV6-2 or TRBV6-3 and TRBJ2-7; 13 positions match TRBD2. The germline gives CDR1 MNHEY, CDR2 SVGEGT. V lost 2 bases, J lost 2 bases, and 6 bases stayed unmatched. This CDR3 contains 17 residues. The CDR3 DNA is TGTGCCAGCAGTTACCCCCCGGGACTAGCGGGGACCTACGAGCAGTACTTC. This translates into CASSYPPGLAGTYEQYF.

In the case of this clonotype: A read error may be the cause here, since a much bigger clone is one base away. The chain uses TRBV7-9 and TRBJ1-1; D remains ambiguous. In germline, CDR1 is SEHNR, CDR2 FQNEAQ (reference sequence). Trimming removed 4 bases from V and 10 bases from J, with 19 bases in between. This CDR3 comprises 14 residues. The CDR3 DNA sequence: TGTGCCAGCAGCTCCCCGGCTGGGAATGAGAGAGCTTTCTTT. Residues: CASSSPAGNERAFF.

This clonotype was counted many times. The CDR3 DNA reads TGTGCCAGCAATGGCGATCCAGGGGGAGAAGCTTTCTTT. Its translation is CASNGDPGGEAFF. The chain couples TRBV6-6 to TRBJ1-1, with TRBD1 matching 7 bases. This CDR3 region has 13 residues. Trimming took 7 bases from V and 8 from J; bases not matched to a gene: 10. The germline CDR1 and CDR2 sequences are MNHNY and SVGAGI (reference sequence).

As to this clonotype: One junction end disagrees with the germline gene, perhaps due to a read error. The CDR3: CASSRTGTANNGELFF. For the CDR3, the DNA is TGTGCCAGCAGTCGTACCGGGACAGCAAACAACGGGGAGCTGTTTTTT. V usage is TRBV6-6 and J usage is TRBJ2-2; 7 bases match TRBD1. From germline, CDR1 is MNHNY and CDR2 SVGAGI (reference sequence). The CDR3 has 16 residues.

This rearrangement joins TRBV19 to TRBJ1-1; D is unclear. Germline values: CDR1 LNHDA, CDR2 SQIVND (reference sequence). V lost 7 bases and J 0 bases, leaving 9 bases between the germline ends. The CDR3 length is 13 residues. The CDR3 protein is CASTLRMNTEAFF. CDR3 DNA: TGTGCCAGTACTTTGCGGATGAACACTGAAGCTTTCTTT.

The chain has TRBV5-1 and TRBJ2-5, with D perhaps TRBD2 (6 bases). Germline V CDR1 and CDR2: SGHRS, YFSETQ. The CDR3 length is 14 residues. V was shortened by 4 bases and J by 1 base, with 11 bases between the two germline ends. The CDR3 loop is CASSQGTPQETQYF. The CDR3 nucleotides are TGCGCCAGCAGCCAAGGGACTCCCCAAGAGACCCAGTACTTC.

This clonotype was counted many times. The CDR3 nucleotides are TGTGCCAGCAGTTTAACGGGGGGCCCCCAGTTCTTC. Translated: CASSLTGGPQFF. The rearrangement uses TRBV28 and TRBJ2-1, with D maybe TRBD2 (7 bases). V lost 2 bases and J lost 13, with 12 bases in between. Germline CDR1 reads MDHEN; CDR2 reads SYDVKM. The length of the CDR3 is 12 residues. The full variable domain, in which reference TRBV28 and TRBJ2-1 provide the parts outside the CDR3, is DVKVTQSSRYLVKRTGEKVFLECVQDMDHENMFWYRQDPGLGLRLIYFSYDVKMKEKGDIPEGYSVSREKKERFSLILESASTNQTSMYLCASSLTGGPQFFGPGTRLTVL.

This clonotype was recorded many times. The rearrangement joins TRBV20-1 to TRBJ2-3, with 11 bases identical to TRBD2. The germline CDR1 and CDR2 sequences are DFQATT and SNEGSKA (reference sequence). V gave up 1 base and J gave up 5 bases; unmatched junction bases: 11. The length of the CDR3 is 17 residues. This CDR3 is CSARVVPSGGRIDTQYF. The CDR3 DNA follows: TGCAGTGCTAGAGTGGTTCCTAGCGGGGGGCGGATAGATACGCAGTATTTT.

This clonotype appeared a few times. This rearrangement joins TRBV20-1 to TRBJ2-1; D is possibly TRBD1 (5 bases). From germline, CDR1 is DFQATT and CDR2 SNEGSKA (reference sequence). V was pared by 5 bases and J by 5 bases, with 16 bases between. The CDR3 runs 14 residues. Here the CDR3 reads CSALTLQVDNEQFF. The CDR3 bases are TGCAGTGCTCTAACACTACAGGTGGACAATGAGCAGTTCTTC.

CDR3: CSARQGANYGYTF. The CDR3 DNA reads TGCAGTGCTAGACAGGGGGCAAACTATGGCTACACCTTC. The gene calls are TRBV20-1 and TRBJ1-2; 8 bases line up with TRBD1. CDR3 length equals 13 residues. With V trimmed by 2 bases and J by 2 bases, 1 base remained unmatched. The germline V gene has CDR1 DFQATT and CDR2 SNEGSKA (reference sequence).

The chain recombines TRBV6-2 or TRBV6-3 with TRBJ2-3; D is ambiguous. This CDR3 comprises 14 residues. CDR1 and CDR2 from the germline V gene are MNHEY and SVGEGT. Deletions cut 5 bases from V and 4 bases from J, with 13 bases between. CDR3 region: CASSPRARADTQYF. CDR3 in DNA: TGTGCCAGCAGTCCCAGAGCCCGGGCAGATACGCAGTATTTT.

This clonotype was observed many times. The V gene is TRBV20-1, the J gene TRBJ2-1; 13 nucleotides align to TRBD2. The ends lost 6 bases at V and 5 bases at J; junction bases unmatched: 7. CDR3 length: 15 amino acids. Per germline, CDR1 DFQATT and CDR2 SNEGSKA (reference sequence). CDR3 sequence reads: CSATSGGAFDNEQFF. The CDR3 DNA is TGCAGTGCCACTAGCGGGGGGGCCTTTGACAATGAGCAGTTCTTC.

This clonotype was counted many times. V gene TRBV12-3 or TRBV12-4 combines with J gene TRBJ2-1; D possibly uses TRBD1 or TRBD2 (6 bases each). The V end was cut by 7 bases, the J end by 9 bases, with 16 bases between. The CDR3 sequence is 13 residues long. This CDR3 is CASILAGGSEQFF. CDR3 DNA sequence: TGTGCCAGCATTCTGGCCGGGGGCAGTGAGCAGTTCTTC.

This clonotype was seen ten or more times. The V call is TRBV12-5, the J call TRBJ1-3; 8 bases are shared with TRBD1. The J segment lost 6 bases and the V segment lost 10 bases, leaving 5 bases of the junction unmatched. Germline V CDR1 and CDR2: LGHNT, FRNRAP. The CDR3 consists of 12 residues. CDR3 bases: TGTGCTACCAGGGGGCTAGAAAACACCATATATTTT. This encodes CATRGLENTIYF.

This clonotype was picked up a small number of times. This rearrangement joins TRBV7-2 to TRBJ2-5; 8 bases are shared with TRBD2. The CDR3 extends over 14 amino acids. Germline V CDR1 and CDR2: SGHTA, FQGNSA. The ends lost 1 base at V and 4 bases at J; junction bases unmatched: 2. For the CDR3, the DNA is TGTGCCAGCAGCTTAGGACTAGCGAGAGAGACCCAGTACTTC. Amino acids: CASSLGLARETQYF. The variable domain in full, completed from reference TRBV7-2 and TRBJ2-5, reads GAGVSQSPSNKVTEKGKDVELRCDPISGHTALYWYRQSLGQGLEFLIYFQGNSAPDKSGLPSDRFSAERTGGSVSTLTIQRTQQEDSAVYLCASSLGLARETQYFGPGTRLLVL.

In this sample, this clonotype turned up many times. The chain is built from TRBV10-3 and TRBJ1-2; D is perhaps TRBD1 (5 bases). Trimming removed 4 bases from V and 8 bases from J, with 14 bases in between. There are 13 residues in the CDR3. Germline-derived CDR1 and CDR2 are ENHRY and SYGVKD. The CDR3, as DNA: TGTGCCATCAGTGCCGGGACGGCCGGGGGCTACACCTTC. Protein: CAISAGTAGGYTF.

The chain combines TRBV5-6 with TRBJ2-7; TRBD1 aligns across 8 bases. Germline CDR1 and CDR2: SGHDT and YYEEEE. The J segment lost 3 bases and the V segment lost 4 bases, leaving 6 bases of the junction unmatched. The CDR3 is 14 amino acids. The CDR3 coding sequence is TGTGCCAGCAGCACGGGGACAGGAATCTACGAGCAGTACTTC. Its translation is CASSTGTGIYEQYF.